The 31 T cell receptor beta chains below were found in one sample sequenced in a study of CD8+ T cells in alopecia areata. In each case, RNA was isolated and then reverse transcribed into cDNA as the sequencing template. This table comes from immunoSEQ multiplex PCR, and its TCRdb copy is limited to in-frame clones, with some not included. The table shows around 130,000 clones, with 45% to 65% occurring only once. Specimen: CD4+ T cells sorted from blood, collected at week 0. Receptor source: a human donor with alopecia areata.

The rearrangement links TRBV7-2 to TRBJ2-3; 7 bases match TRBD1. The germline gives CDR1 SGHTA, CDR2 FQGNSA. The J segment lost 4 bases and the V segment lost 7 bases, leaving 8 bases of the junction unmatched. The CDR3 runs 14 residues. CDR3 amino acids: CASTRQGQADTQYF. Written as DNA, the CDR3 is TGTGCCAGCACCCGACAGGGTCAAGCAGATACGCAGTATTTT.

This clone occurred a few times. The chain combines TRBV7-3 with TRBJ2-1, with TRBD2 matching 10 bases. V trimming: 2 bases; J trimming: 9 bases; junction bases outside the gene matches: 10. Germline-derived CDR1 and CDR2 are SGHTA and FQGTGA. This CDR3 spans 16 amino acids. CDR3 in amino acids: CASSLRLAGGQVEQFF. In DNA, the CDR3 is TGTGCCAGCAGCTTACGACTAGCGGGCGGACAAGTTGAGCAGTTCTTC.

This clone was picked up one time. CDR3 DNA: TGTGCCAGCAGCCAGACGAGGGGGGGAGACGGCTTATCTACGAAGCAGTACTTC. Protein sequence: CASSQTRGGDGLSTKQYF. The chain links TRBV4-2 to TRBJ2-7; a possible D gene is TRBD2 (7 bases). This CDR3 has 18 amino acids. Trimming took off 3 bases at V and 8 bases at J, with 29 bases between the two ends. Looked up from germline, CDR1 is LGHNA and CDR2 is YNFKEQ.

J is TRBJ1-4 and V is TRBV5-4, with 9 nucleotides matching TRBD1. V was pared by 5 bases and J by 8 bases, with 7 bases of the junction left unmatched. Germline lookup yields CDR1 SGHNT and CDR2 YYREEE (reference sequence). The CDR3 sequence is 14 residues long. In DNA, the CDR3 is TGTGCCAGCAGAAAGGGACAGGGTGGAGAAAAACTGTTTTTT. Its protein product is CASRKGQGGEKLFF. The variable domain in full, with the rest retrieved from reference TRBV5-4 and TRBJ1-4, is ETGVTQSPTHLIKTRGQQVTLRCSSQSGHNTVSWYQQALGQGPQFIFQYYREEENGRGNFPPRFSGLQFPNYSSELNVNALELDDSALYLCASRKGQGGEKLFFGSGTQLSVL.

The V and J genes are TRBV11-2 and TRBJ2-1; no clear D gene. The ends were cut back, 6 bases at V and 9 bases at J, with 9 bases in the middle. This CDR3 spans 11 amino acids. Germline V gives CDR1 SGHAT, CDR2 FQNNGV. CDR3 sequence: CASSSLTEQFF. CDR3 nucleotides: TGTGCCAGCAGTAGTTTAACTGAGCAGTTCTTC.

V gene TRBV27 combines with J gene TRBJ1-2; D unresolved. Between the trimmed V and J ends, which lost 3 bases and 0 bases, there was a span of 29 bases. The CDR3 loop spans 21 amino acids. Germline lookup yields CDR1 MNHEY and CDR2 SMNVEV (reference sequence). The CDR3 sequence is CASSLLVSVGLRDGPNYGYTF. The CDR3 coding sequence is TGTGCCAGCAGTTTGTTGGTTTCGGTGGGCCTTCGAGACGGACCTAACTATGGCTACACCTTC.

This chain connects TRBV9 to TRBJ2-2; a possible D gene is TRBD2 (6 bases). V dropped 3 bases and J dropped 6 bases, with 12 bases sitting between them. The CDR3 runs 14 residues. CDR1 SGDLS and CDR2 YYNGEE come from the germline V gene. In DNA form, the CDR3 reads TGTGCCAGCAGCGGCGTAACTAGCCCCGGGGAGCTGTTTTTT. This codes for CASSGVTSPGELFF.

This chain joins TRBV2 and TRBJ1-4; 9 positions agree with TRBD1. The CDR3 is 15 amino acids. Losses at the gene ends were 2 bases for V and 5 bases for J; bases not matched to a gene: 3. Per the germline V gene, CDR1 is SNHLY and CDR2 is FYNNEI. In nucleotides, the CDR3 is TGTGCCAGCAGTGAAACCGGGACAGGGAATGAAAAACTGTTTTTT. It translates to CASSETGTGNEKLFF.

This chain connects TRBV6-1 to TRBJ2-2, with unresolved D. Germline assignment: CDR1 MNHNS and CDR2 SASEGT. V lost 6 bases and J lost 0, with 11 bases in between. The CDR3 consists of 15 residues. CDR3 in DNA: TGTGCCAGCAGGTTCCTCGAAACGAACACCGGGGAGCTGTTTTTT. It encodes CASRFLETNTGELFF.

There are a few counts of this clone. The CDR3 DNA is TGCGCCAGCAGCTTGGAAGGGGGCGCGAACTATGGCTACACCTTC. Protein product: CASSLEGGANYGYTF. This chain uses TRBV5-1 with TRBJ1-2, with TRBD1 matching over 7 bases. The CDR3 runs to 15 residues. V lost 0 bases and J lost 2; bases outside the gene matches: 4. Germline V gene lookup returns CDR1 SGHRS and CDR2 YFSETQ.

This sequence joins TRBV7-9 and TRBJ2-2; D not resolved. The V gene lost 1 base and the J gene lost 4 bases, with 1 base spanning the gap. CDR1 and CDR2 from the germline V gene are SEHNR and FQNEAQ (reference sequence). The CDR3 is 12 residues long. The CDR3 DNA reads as TGTGCCAGCAGCTTAGTCACCGGGGAGCTGTTTTTT. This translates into CASSLVTGELFF.

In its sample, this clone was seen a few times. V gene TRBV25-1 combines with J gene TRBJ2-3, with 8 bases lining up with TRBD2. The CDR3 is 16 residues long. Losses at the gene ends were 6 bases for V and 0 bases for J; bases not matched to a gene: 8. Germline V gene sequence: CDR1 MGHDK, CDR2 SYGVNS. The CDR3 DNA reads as TGTGCCAGCAGCCCGAGACTAGCGCACAGCACAGATACGCAGTATTTT. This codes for CASSPRLAHSTDTQYF. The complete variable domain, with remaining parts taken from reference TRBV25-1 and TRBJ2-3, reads EADIYQTPRYLVIGTGKKITLECSQTMGHDKMYWYQQDPGMELHLIHYSYGVNSTEKGDLSSESTVSRIRTEHFPLTLESARPSHTSQYLCASSPRLAHSTDTQYFGPGTRLTVL.

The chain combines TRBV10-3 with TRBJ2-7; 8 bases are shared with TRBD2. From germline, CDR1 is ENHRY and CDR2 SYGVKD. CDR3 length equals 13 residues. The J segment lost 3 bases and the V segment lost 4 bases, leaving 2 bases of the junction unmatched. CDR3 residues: CAISAGGGYEQYF. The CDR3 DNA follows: TGTGCCATCAGTGCGGGAGGGGGCTACGAGCAGTACTTC.

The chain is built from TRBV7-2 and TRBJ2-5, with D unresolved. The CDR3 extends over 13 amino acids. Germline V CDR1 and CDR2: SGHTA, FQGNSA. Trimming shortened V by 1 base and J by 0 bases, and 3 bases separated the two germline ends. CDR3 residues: CASSLGDQETQYF. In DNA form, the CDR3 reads TGTGCCAGCAGCTTAGGGGACCAAGAGACCCAGTACTTC. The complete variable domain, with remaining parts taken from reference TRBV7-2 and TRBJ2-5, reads GAGVSQSPSNKVTEKGKDVELRCDPISGHTALYWYRQSLGQGLEFLIYFQGNSAPDKSGLPSDRFSAERTGGSVSTLTIQRTQQEDSAVYLCASSLGDQETQYFGPGTRLLVL.

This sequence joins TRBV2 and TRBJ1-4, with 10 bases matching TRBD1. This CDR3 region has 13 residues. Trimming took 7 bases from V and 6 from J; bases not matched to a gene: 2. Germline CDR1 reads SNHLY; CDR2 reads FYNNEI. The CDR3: CASKTGGDEKLFF. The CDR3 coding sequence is TGTGCCAGCAAGACAGGGGGCGATGAAAAACTGTTTTTT.

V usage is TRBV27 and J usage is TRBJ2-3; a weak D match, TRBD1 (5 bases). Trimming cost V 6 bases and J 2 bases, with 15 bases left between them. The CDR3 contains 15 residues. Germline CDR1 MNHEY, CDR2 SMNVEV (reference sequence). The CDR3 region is CASSLLLTATDTQYF. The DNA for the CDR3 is TGTGCCAGCAGCCTCCTGCTGACAGCCACAGATACGCAGTATTTT.

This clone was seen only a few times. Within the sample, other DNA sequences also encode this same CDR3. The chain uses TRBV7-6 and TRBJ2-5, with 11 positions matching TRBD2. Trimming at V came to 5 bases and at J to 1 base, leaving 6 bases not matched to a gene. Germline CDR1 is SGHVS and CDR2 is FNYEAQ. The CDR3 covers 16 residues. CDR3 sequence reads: CASSLTSGTGQETQYF. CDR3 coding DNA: TGTGCCAGCAGCCTGACTAGCGGGACTGGCCAAGAGACCCAGTACTTC.

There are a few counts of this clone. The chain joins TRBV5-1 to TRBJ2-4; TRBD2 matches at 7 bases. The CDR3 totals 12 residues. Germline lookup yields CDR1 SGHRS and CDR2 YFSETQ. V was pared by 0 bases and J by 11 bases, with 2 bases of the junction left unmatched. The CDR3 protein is CASSLDAGVQYF. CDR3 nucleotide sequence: TGCGCCAGCAGCTTGGACGCGGGAGTTCAGTACTTC.

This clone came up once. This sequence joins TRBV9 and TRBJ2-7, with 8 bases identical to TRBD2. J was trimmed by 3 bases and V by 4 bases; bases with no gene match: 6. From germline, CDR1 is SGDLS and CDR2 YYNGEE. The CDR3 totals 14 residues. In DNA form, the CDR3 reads TGTGCCAGCAGCTCAACCGGGACTAGCTACGAGCAGTACTTC. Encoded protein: CASSSTGTSYEQYF.

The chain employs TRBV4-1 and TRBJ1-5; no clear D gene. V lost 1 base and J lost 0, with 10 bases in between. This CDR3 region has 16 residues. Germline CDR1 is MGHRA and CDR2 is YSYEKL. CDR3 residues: CASSQGSADSNQPQHF. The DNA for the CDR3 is TGCGCCAGCAGCCAAGGGAGCGCGGATAGCAATCAGCCCCAGCATTTT.

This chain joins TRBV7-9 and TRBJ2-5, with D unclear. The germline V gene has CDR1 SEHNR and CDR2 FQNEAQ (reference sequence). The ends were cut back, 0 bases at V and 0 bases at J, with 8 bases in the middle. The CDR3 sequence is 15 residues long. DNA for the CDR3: TGTGCCAGCAGCTTAGCGGCAGACTACCAAGAGACCCAGTACTTC. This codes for CASSLAADYQETQYF. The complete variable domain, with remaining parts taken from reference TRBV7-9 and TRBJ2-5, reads DTGVSQNPRHKITKRGQNVTFRCDPISEHNRLYWYRQTLGQGPEFLTYFQNEAQLEKSRLLSDRFSAERPKGSFSTLEIQRTEQGDSAMYLCASSLAADYQETQYFGPGTRLLVL.

The CDR3 reads CAWSGDRGNKWGYTF. The CDR3 region has the DNA TGTGCCTGGAGTGGGGACAGGGGAAACAAGTGGGGCTACACCTTC. The chain carries TRBV30 and TRBJ1-2; 10 bases match TRBD1. The CDR3 spans 15 residues. Germline V gene sequence: CDR1 GTSNPN, CDR2 SVGIG (reference sequence). Trimming at V came to 1 base and at J to 8 bases, leaving 10 bases not matched to a gene.

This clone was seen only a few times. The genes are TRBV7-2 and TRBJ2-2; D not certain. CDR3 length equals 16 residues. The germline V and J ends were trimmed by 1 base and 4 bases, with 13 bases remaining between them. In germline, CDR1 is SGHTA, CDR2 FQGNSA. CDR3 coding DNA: TGTGCCAGCAGCTTAGATTTGGGTGGTGCCACCGGGGAGCTGTTTTTT. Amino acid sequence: CASSLDLGGATGELFF.

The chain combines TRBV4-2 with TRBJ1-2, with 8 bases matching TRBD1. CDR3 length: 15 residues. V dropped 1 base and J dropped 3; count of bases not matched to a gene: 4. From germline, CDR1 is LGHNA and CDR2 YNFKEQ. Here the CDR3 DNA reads TGTGCCAGCAGCCAAGTGGACAGGGATGACTATGGCTACACCTTC. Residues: CASSQVDRDDYGYTF.

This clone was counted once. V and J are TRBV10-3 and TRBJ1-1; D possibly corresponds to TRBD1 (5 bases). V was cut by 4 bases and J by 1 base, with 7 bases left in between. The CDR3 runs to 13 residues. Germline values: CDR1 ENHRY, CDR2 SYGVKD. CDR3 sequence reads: CAISAQGNTEAFF. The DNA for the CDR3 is TGTGCCATCAGTGCCCAGGGGAACACTGAAGCTTTCTTT.

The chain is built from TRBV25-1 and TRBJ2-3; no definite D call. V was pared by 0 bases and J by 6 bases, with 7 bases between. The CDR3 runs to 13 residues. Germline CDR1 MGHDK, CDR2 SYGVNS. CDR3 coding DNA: TGTGCCAGCAGTGAATACAGAACCGATACGCAGTATTTT. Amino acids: CASSEYRTDTQYF.

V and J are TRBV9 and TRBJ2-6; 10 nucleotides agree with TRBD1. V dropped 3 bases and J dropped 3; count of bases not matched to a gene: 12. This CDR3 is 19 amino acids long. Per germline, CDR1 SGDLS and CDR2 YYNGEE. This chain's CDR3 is CASSARDRGGVVGANVLTF. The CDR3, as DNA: TGTGCCAGCAGCGCAAGGGACAGGGGCGGGGTGGTTGGGGCCAACGTCCTGACTTTC.

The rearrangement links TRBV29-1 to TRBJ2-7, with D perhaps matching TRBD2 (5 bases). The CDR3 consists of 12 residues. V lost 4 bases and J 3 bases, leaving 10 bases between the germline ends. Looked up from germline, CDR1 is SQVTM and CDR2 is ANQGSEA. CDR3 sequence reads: CSVVRGNYEQYF. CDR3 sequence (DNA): TGCAGCGTTGTTCGGGGAAACTACGAGCAGTACTTC.

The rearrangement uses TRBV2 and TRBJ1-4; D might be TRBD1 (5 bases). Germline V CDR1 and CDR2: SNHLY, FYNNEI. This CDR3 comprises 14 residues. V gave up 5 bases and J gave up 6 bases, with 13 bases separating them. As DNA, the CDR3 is TGTGCCAGCAGTAGCGGGGCGGAGGATGAAAAACTGTTTTTT. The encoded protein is CASSSGAEDEKLFF.

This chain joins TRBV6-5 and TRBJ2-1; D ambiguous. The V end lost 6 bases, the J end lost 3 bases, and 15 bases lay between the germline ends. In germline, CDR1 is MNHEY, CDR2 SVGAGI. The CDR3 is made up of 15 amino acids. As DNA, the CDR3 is TGTGCCAGCAGGGGGAACTGGGAAGACTACAATGAGCAGTTCTTC. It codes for CASRGNWEDYNEQFF.

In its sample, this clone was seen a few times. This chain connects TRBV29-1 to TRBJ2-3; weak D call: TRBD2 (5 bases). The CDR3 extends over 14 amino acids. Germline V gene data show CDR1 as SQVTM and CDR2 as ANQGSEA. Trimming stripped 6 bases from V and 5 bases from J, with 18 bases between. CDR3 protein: CSVERPEDRDTQYF. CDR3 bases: TGCAGCGTGGAAAGGCCGGAGGATCGAGATACGCAGTATTTT.